The source of this T cell receptor (beta chain) is a study of cytomegalovirus exposure and HLA in healthy donors. With 60 Vbeta and 13 Jbeta primers, the PCR was carried out. Sequencing used immunoSEQ multiplex PCR; TCRdb keeps in-frame clones, though not all of them. The sample has 150,000 to 200,000 clones, about 81% seen once. This clone was observed once. Donors were nominally healthy when sampled, though unrecorded immune exposures were likely. The V and J ends lost 3 bases and 2 bases, in that order; junction bases with no gene match: 5. CDR1 is MNHEY, CDR2 SVGAGI, per germline. The CDR3 totals 16 residues.

The rearrangement uses TRBV6-5 and TRBJ2-2, with 8 bases aligning to TRBD1. Sequencing was carried out using PBMCs. The clonotype was recovered from a man aged 40-49 years in good health and CMV-seronegative. The CDR3 bases are TGTGCCAGCAGTTATCCCGGGACAGGCAACACCGGGGAGCTGTTTTTT. Translated, it gives CASSYPGTGNTGELFF.